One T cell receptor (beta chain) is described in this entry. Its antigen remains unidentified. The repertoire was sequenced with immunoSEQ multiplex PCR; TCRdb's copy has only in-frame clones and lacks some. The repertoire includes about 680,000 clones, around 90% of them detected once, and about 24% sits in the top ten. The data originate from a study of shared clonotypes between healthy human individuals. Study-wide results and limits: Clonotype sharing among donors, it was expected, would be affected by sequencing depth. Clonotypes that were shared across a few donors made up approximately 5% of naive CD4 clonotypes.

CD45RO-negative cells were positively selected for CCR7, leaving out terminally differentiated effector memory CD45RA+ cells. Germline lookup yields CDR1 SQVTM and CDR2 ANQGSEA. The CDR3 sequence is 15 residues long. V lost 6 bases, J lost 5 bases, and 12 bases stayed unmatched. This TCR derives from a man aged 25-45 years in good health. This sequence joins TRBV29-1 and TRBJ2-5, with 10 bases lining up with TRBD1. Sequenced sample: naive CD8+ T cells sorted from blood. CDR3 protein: CSVAGTGEGLETQYF. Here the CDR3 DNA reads TGCAGCGTCGCCGGGACAGGGGAGGGATTGGAGACCCAGTACTTC.